The 4 T cell receptor beta chains presented below share a single source sample, sequenced in a study of T cells in Graves' hyperthyroidism and ophthalmopathy. TCR beta CDR3 regions were amplified from RNA transcripts. In the first-round RT-PCR of the TCR CDR3, the HTBI primer set was used. TCRdb processed the multiplex PCR reads anew with MiXCR; each CDR3 protein has one entry. The sample has some 440,000 distinct CDR3 sequences, about 15% seen once. Sequencing used blood. These receptors were obtained from a woman aged 18-30 years with Graves' hyperthyroidism.

The sample holds a few counts of this clonotype. V and J are TRBV4-1 and TRBJ2-7; D may be TRBD2 (6 bases). The CDR3 spans 16 residues. V shed 2 bases and J shed 1 base, with 15 bases lying between them. The germline V gene has CDR1 MGHRA and CDR2 YSYEKL. The chain's CDR3 is CASSQQWEATSYEQYF. CDR3 bases: TGCGCCAGCAGCCAACAGTGGGAGGCTACTTCCTACGAGCAGTACTTC.

This clonotype was found many times. The chain joins TRBV2 to TRBJ2-3; possibly TRBD1 or TRBD2 for D (6 bases each). This CDR3 comprises 15 residues. From germline, CDR1 is SNHLY and CDR2 FYNNEI. V dropped 8 bases and J dropped 2 bases, with 17 bases sitting between them. This CDR3 reads CASGRPGASTDTQYF. The CDR3 DNA reads TGTGCCAGCGGAAGACCGGGGGCCTCCACAGATACGCAGTATTTT.

This clonotype was picked up many times. The chain links TRBV19 to TRBJ1-5; D unresolved. Per germline, CDR1 LNHDA and CDR2 SQIVND (reference sequence). Trimming shortened V by 3 bases and J by 8 bases, and 11 bases separated the two germline ends. This CDR3 is built from 13 residues. For the CDR3, the DNA is TGTGCCAGTAGTATTCTTCTTGAGGAGCCCCAGCATTTT. Translating it yields CASSILLEEPQHF.

This clonotype was counted many times. V gene TRBV4-1 combines with J gene TRBJ2-7; no reliable D call. Germline V CDR1 and CDR2: MGHRA, YSYEKL. CDR3 size: 13 residues. Deletions cut 0 bases from V and 4 bases from J, with 7 bases between. DNA of the CDR3: TGCGCCAGCAGCCAAGAAGGAGATTACGAGCAGTACTTC. This translates into CASSQEGDYEQYF.